This TCR beta chain was captured in a study of T cell changes during pregnancy in multiple sclerosis. V shed 10 bases, J shed 5 bases, and the junction held 15 bases outside the gene matches. The CDR3 spans 15 residues. Germline V gives CDR1 LNHDA, CDR2 SQIVND (reference sequence). Profiled with immunoSEQ multiplex PCR; TCRdb holds only in-frame clones, not every one. The table shows over 50,000 clones, with less than 95% occurring only once. The clonotype originates from a female donor in good health, enrolled as a control in a pregnancy study. J is TRBJ2-7 and V is TRBV19; 9 bases are shared with TRBD1. Sequenced material: peripheral blood, taken in the first trimester of pregnancy. The CDR3 is CATPPRGQGVDEQYF. DNA of the CDR3: TGTGCCACCCCCCCCCGGGGACAGGGAGTCGACGAGCAGTACTTC.